These 30 T cell receptor beta chains were sequenced from one sample in a study of T cell changes during pregnancy in multiple sclerosis. Assay: immunoSEQ multiplex PCR; the TCRdb copy retains only in-frame clones and omits some. The repertoire holds 50,000 to 55,000 clones, with around 90% as singletons. This material consisted of CD4+ T cells from peripheral blood mononuclear cells, taken in the third trimester of pregnancy. The receptors shown here come from a female donor with multiple sclerosis, enrolled in a pregnancy study.

The chain is built from TRBV7-8 and TRBJ1-6; D remains unclear. Germline V gives CDR1 SGHVS, CDR2 FQNEAQ. V lost 3 bases and J lost 8, with 14 bases in between. This CDR3 spans 15 amino acids. This CDR3 reads CASSFLDLSDSPLHF. DNA of the CDR3: TGTGCCAGCAGCTTCCTGGACCTTAGCGATTCACCCCTCCACTTT. Variable domain in full (rest from reference TRBV7-8 and TRBJ1-6): GAGVSQSPRYKVAKRGQDVALRCDPISGHVSLFWYQQALGQGPEFLTYFQNEAQLDKSGLPSDRFFAERPEGSVSTLKIQRTQQEDSAVYLCASSFLDLSDSPLHFGNGTRLTVT.

V gene TRBV27 combines with J gene TRBJ2-3; 16 nucleotides line up with TRBD2. This CDR3 region has 16 residues. Trimming cost V 8 bases and J 6 bases; bases outside gene matches: 8. Germline CDR1 reads MNHEY; CDR2 reads SMNVEV (reference sequence). CDR3 bases: TGTGCCAGCGCTGGGACTAGCGGGGGGGCCAGGGATACGCAGTATTTT. It is translated as CASAGTSGGARDTQYF.

The chain recombines TRBV7-2 with TRBJ1-1, with D hard to call. Trimming took off 2 bases at V and 11 bases at J, with 12 bases between the two ends. The germline V gene has CDR1 SGHTA and CDR2 FQGNSA. This CDR3 is built from 12 residues. The chain's CDR3 is CASSLSAVGAFF. CDR3 in DNA: TGTGCCAGCAGCTTAAGTGCGGTCGGGGCTTTCTTT. Together with reference TRBV7-2 and TRBJ1-1, the CDR3 gives the full variable domain: GAGVSQSPSNKVTEKGKDVELRCDPISGHTALYWYRQSLGQGLEFLIYFQGNSAPDKSGLPSDRFSAERTGGSVSTLTIQRTQQEDSAVYLCASSLSAVGAFFGQGTRLTVV.

The chain couples TRBV2 to TRBJ1-2; D unclear. The ends were cut back, 2 bases at V and 0 bases at J, with 4 bases in the middle. CDR3 size: 13 residues. CDR1 and CDR2 (germline): SNHLY, FYNNEI. CDR3 amino acids: CASSESANYGYTF. The DNA for the CDR3 is TGTGCCAGCAGTGAATCAGCTAACTATGGCTACACCTTC.

This clone has only one observation. V gene TRBV19 combines with J gene TRBJ1-2, with 9 bases identical to TRBD1. Unmatched junction bases numbered 6, after V lost 5 bases and J lost 8 bases. Looked up from germline, CDR1 is LNHDA and CDR2 is SQIVND (reference sequence). This CDR3 region has 13 residues. This CDR3 reads CASSSQGAQGYTF. The CDR3, as DNA: TGTGCCAGTAGTTCACAGGGGGCGCAAGGCTACACCTTC.

This clone occurred once. This rearrangement joins TRBV7-2 to TRBJ2-3; D not certain. Trimming cost V 1 base and J 6 bases, with 14 bases left between them. Germline V gene sequence: CDR1 SGHTA, CDR2 FQGNSA. This CDR3 region has 15 residues. CDR3 loop: CASSLELVARDTQYF. CDR3 bases: TGTGCCAGCAGCTTAGAATTGGTCGCACGGGATACGCAGTATTTT.

CDR3 nucleotides: TGTGCCAGCAGTTACCCACCCAGGACAGGGAACGGCTACACCTTC. Residues: CASSYPPRTGNGYTF. The rearrangement joins TRBV6-6 to TRBJ1-2; 8 bases are a match to TRBD1. Unmatched junction bases numbered 10, after V lost 2 bases and J lost 8 bases. CDR1 MNHNY and CDR2 SVGAGI come from the germline V gene (reference sequence). The CDR3 runs 15 residues.

The chain is built from TRBV18 and TRBJ2-5; TRBD2 agrees at 8 bases. The CDR3 totals 15 residues. V lost 5 bases and J lost 4; bases outside the gene matches: 9. In germline, CDR1 is KGHSH, CDR2 LQKENI. Here the CDR3 reads CASSSPASGPETQYF. The CDR3 DNA follows: TGTGCCAGCTCATCGCCAGCTAGCGGGCCAGAGACCCAGTACTTC. Filled out from reference TRBV18 and TRBJ2-5, the complete variable domain reads NAGVMQNPRHLVRRRGQEARLRCSPMKGHSHVYWYRQLPEEGLKFMVYLQKENIIDESGMPKERFSAEFPKEGPSILRIQQVVRGDSAAYFCASSSPASGPETQYFGPGTRLLVL.

The chain links TRBV9 to TRBJ2-5; 9 nucleotides align to TRBD1. Germline trimming cut 4 bases from V and 2 bases from J; bases unmatched to any gene: 9. The CDR3 consists of 16 residues. CDR1 and CDR2 (germline): SGDLS, YYNGEE. The CDR3 bases are TGTGCCAGCAGCCCCCGACAGGGGGGGATGCAAGAGACCCAGTACTTC. This codes for CASSPRQGGMQETQYF.

This chain uses TRBV19 with TRBJ2-1; 9 bases match TRBD2. The CDR3 has 15 residues. Germline V gene data show CDR1 as LNHDA and CDR2 as SQIVND (reference sequence). With V trimmed by 3 bases and J by 8 bases, 8 bases remained unmatched. This CDR3 is CASSMISGGRDEQFF. For the CDR3, the DNA is TGTGCCAGTAGTATGATCAGCGGGGGGCGGGATGAGCAGTTCTTC.

The chain uses TRBV6-1 and TRBJ2-1, with D possibly being TRBD2 (6 bases). The CDR3 is made up of 15 amino acids. V lost 1 base and J 4 bases, leaving 11 bases between the germline ends. CDR1 and CDR2 from the germline V gene are MNHNS and SASEGT. In DNA, the CDR3 is TGTGCCAGCAGTGAAGGTGGGACTCCGTACAATGAGCAGTTCTTC. The encoded protein is CASSEGGTPYNEQFF.

J is TRBJ2-7 and V is TRBV5-1; D is possibly TRBD2 (5 bases). The CDR3 length is 15 residues. Germline V gene data show CDR1 as SGHRS and CDR2 as YFSETQ. V lost 4 bases and J 2 bases, leaving 16 bases between the germline ends. CDR3: CASSAGLLRPYEQYF. CDR3 nucleotide sequence: TGCGCCAGCAGCGCGGGTCTTCTGCGCCCCTACGAGCAGTACTTC.

This clone has just a few counts. V is TRBV9 and J is TRBJ1-5, with 7 bases that match TRBD1. The ends lost 3 bases at V and 6 bases at J; junction bases unmatched: 12. Per germline, CDR1 SGDLS and CDR2 YYNGEE. This CDR3 spans 16 amino acids. This chain's CDR3 is CASSAGDSRSGQPQHF. For the CDR3, the DNA is TGTGCCAGCAGCGCCGGGGACAGTAGGTCCGGTCAGCCCCAGCATTTT.

The V gene is TRBV21-1, the J gene TRBJ2-1; the D call in the table, TRBD1, was not verified against the DNA. TRBV21-1 is a pseudogene. This CDR3 is 16 amino acids long. The CDR3 here is CASSKPGQGEYNEQFF. The DNA of the CDR3 is TGTGCCAGCAGCAAACCGGGACAGGGGGAGTACAATGAGCAGTTCTTC.

The chain has TRBV7-2 and TRBJ2-7, with TRBD2 matching over 15 bases. CDR3 length: 14 residues. Trimming cost V 5 bases and J 7 bases; bases outside gene matches: 3. Germline V lookup: CDR1 SGHTA, CDR2 FQGNSA. The CDR3, as DNA: TGTGCCAGCAGCCCCGGGACTAGCGGGGGGGAGCAGTACTTC. Its translation: CASSPGTSGGEQYF.

The sample holds one count of this clone. The germline gene is not matched at one end of the junction; a read error may be the cause. This chain joins TRBV7-7 and TRBJ2-5, with TRBD1 matching over 7 bases. The CDR3 sequence is 13 residues long. Looked up from germline, CDR1 is SSHAT and CDR2 is FNYEAQ (reference sequence). The chain's CDR3 is CASSWDSQETQYF. CDR3 sequence (DNA): TGTGCTAGCAGCTGGGACAGTCAAGAGACCCAGTACTTC.

This chain uses TRBV11-3 with TRBJ1-1; D remains ambiguous. In germline, CDR1 is SGHNT, CDR2 YENEEA. The CDR3 consists of 13 residues. V was shortened by 1 base and J by 1 base, with 4 bases between the two germline ends. CDR3 nucleotide sequence: TGTGCCAGCAGCTTAGCAGGGAACACTGAAGCTTTCTTT. Translated: CASSLAGNTEAFF.

This chain links TRBV30 with TRBJ2-1; TRBD2 matches 16 bases. The CDR3 sequence is 18 residues long. The trim removed 3 bases at V and 2 bases at J, leaving 7 bases unmatched. The germline CDR1 and CDR2 sequences are GTSNPN and SVGIG (reference sequence). Here the CDR3 DNA reads TGTGCCTGGAGCCCGGGACTAGCGGGGGGGTCAGCCTACAATGAGCAGTTCTTC. It encodes CAWSPGLAGGSAYNEQFF.

The V gene is TRBV7-9, the J gene TRBJ1-5, with D maybe TRBD1 (6 bases). Germline loops: CDR1 SEHNR, CDR2 FQNEAQ (reference sequence). This CDR3 comprises 15 residues. The germline V and J ends were trimmed by 5 bases and 5 bases, with 16 bases remaining between them. CDR3 region: CASSPLTGIDQPQHF. The CDR3 nucleotides are TGTGCCAGCAGCCCGCTCACAGGGATCGATCAGCCCCAGCATTTT.

This sequence joins TRBV6-5 and TRBJ1-3; D call uncertain. Trimming stripped 2 bases from V and 0 bases from J, with 8 bases between. This CDR3 is 15 amino acids long. The V gene's germline CDR1 is MNHEY and CDR2 SVGAGI. CDR3 DNA: TGTGCCAGCAGTTACGAAGGGAGCTCTGGAAACACCATATATTTT. It specifies CASSYEGSSGNTIYF.

This clone was seen only once. The chain links TRBV21-1 to TRBJ2-5; TRBD1 is the table's D call, not checked against the DNA. TRBV21-1 is designated a pseudogene. There are 13 residues in the CDR3. CDR3 loop: CASSKQGIETQYF. The CDR3 nucleotides read TGTGCCAGCAGCAAACAGGGGATAGAGACCCAGTACTTC.

J is TRBJ1-5 and V is TRBV6-8; D perhaps matches TRBD1 (5 bases). V dropped 2 bases and J dropped 1 base, with 24 bases sitting between them. Germline V gene lookup returns CDR1 MNHGY and CDR2 SAAAGT. The CDR3 spans 20 residues. CDR3 sequence: CASSYRMRGWYLNSNQPQHF. In DNA form, the CDR3 reads TGTGCCAGCAGTTACCGGATGCGGGGCTGGTATCTAAACAGCAATCAGCCCCAGCATTTT.

This chain uses TRBV29-1 with TRBJ1-2, with a weak D call TRBD1 (5 bases). Germline V gene sequence: CDR1 SQVTM, CDR2 ANQGSEA. CDR3 length: 15 residues. Deletions cut 8 bases from V and 10 bases from J, with 29 bases between. As DNA, the CDR3 is TGCAGCACTGGAATTACGCGGGGCACAGGACGGGTCTACACCTTC. As protein: CSTGITRGTGRVYTF.

The CDR3 loop is CASSFNEYEQFF. The CDR3 bases are TGTGCCAGCAGCTTTAATGAGTATGAGCAGTTCTTC. This chain uses TRBV7-2 with TRBJ2-1; D ambiguous. Trimming took off 3 bases at V and 8 bases at J, with 8 bases between the two ends. CDR1 is SGHTA and CDR2 is FQGNSA in the germline V gene. The CDR3 loop spans 12 amino acids.

The rearrangement links TRBV19 to TRBJ1-6, with 7 bases fitting TRBD1. V shed 4 bases, J shed 7 bases, and the junction held 10 bases outside the gene matches. The CDR3 covers 16 residues. Germline values: CDR1 LNHDA, CDR2 SQIVND (reference sequence). The CDR3 protein is CASSSRPGQMNSPLHF. The CDR3 nucleotides are TGTGCCAGTAGTAGCAGACCGGGACAGATGAATTCACCCCTCCACTTT.

Of note for this clone: This CDR3 is also generated by other DNA sequences in the sample. The chain combines TRBV5-1 with TRBJ2-3; D is uncertain. Trimming left V 2 bases short and J 0 bases short, with 4 bases between. The CDR3 has 13 residues. The germline CDR1 and CDR2 sequences are SGHRS and YFSETQ. The CDR3 sequence: CASSFPSTDTQYF. DNA for the CDR3: TGCGCCAGCAGCTTCCCGAGCACAGATACGCAGTATTTT.

The chain couples TRBV18 to TRBJ2-6, with D unresolved. V was pared by 1 base and J by 0 bases, with 13 bases between. Germline loops: CDR1 KGHSH, CDR2 LQKENI. This CDR3 is built from 18 residues. The CDR3 protein is CASSPLAGEPSGANVLTF. The CDR3 nucleotides read TGTGCCAGCTCACCACTGGCAGGTGAACCCTCTGGGGCCAACGTCCTGACTTTC.

This chain links TRBV29-1 with TRBJ2-3; D possibly corresponds to TRBD2 (7 bases). CDR3 size: 17 residues. V shed 4 bases and J shed 2 bases, with 22 bases lying between them. Germline values: CDR1 SQVTM, CDR2 ANQGSEA. DNA for the CDR3: TGCAGCGTTGGAGTGGGGGGGCCGAACAGCTTCACAGATACGCAGTATTTT. It codes for CSVGVGGPNSFTDTQYF.

V gene TRBV5-1 combines with J gene TRBJ2-5; TRBD1 matches at 8 bases. V lost 2 bases and J lost 4; bases outside the gene matches: 7. The CDR3 is made up of 15 amino acids. Germline V gives CDR1 SGHRS, CDR2 YFSETQ. The chain's CDR3 is CASSLSPTGAETQYF. The CDR3 bases are TGCGCCAGCAGCTTAAGCCCGACAGGGGCAGAGACCCAGTACTTC.

The chain is built from TRBV5-1 and TRBJ1-2; possibly TRBD1 for D (6 bases). V was cut by 1 base and J by 3 bases, with 16 bases left in between. Germline lookup yields CDR1 SGHRS and CDR2 YFSETQ. There are 16 residues in the CDR3. The CDR3 sequence: CASSLPTQGSDYGYTF. CDR3 DNA sequence: TGCGCCAGCAGCTTGCCTACACAGGGCTCCGACTATGGCTACACCTTC.